The present T cell receptor beta chain was sequenced within a study of blood T cell repertoires in COVID-19. This clone was counted many times. The V gene lost 4 bases and the J gene lost 4 bases, with 17 bases spanning the gap. Germline V gene sequence: CDR1 SEHNR, CDR2 FQNEAQ (reference sequence). The CDR3 is 15 residues long. Data came from immunoSEQ multiplex PCR; TCRdb stores just in-frame clones and leaves some out. The sample holds some 230,000 clones, 80% to 85% seen once. The receptor's source is a woman in her twenties or thirties who had recovered from COVID-19. The sample comprised peripheral blood. This sequence joins TRBV7-9 and TRBJ2-7, with D possibly matching TRBD2 (5 bases). The CDR3 here is CASSWERSPQYEQYF. CDR3 DNA sequence: TGTGCCAGCAGCTGGGAGCGGAGTCCTCAGTACGAGCAGTACTTC.